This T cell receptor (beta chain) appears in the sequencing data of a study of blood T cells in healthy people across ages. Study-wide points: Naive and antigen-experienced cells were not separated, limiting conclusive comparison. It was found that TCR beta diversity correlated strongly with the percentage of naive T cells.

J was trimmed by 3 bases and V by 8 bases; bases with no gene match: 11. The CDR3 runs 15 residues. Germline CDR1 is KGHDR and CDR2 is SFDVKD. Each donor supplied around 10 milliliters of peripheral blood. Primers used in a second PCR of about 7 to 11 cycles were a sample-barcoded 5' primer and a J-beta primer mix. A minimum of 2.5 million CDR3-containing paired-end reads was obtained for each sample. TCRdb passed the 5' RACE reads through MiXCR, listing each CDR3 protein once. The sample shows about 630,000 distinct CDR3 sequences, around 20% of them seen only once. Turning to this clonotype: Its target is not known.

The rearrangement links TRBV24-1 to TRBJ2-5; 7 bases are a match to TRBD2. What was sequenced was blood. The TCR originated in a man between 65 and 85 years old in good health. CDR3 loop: CATNPREDRKETQYF. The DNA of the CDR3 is TGTGCCACCAACCCCCGGGAGGATAGAAAAGAGACCCAGTACTTC.